These 16 T cell receptor beta chains came from one sample sequenced in a study of blood T cell repertoires in COVID-19. Using immunoSEQ multiplex PCR, the repertoire was profiled, and TCRdb retains in-frame clones only, with some absent. The table includes tens of thousands of clones, 81% detected once. The sample comprised peripheral blood. These receptors originate from an elderly man with active or convalescent COVID-19.

There are a few counts of this clone. This sequence joins TRBV11-2 and TRBJ2-7; 9 bases are a match to TRBD2. The V segment lost 5 bases and the J segment 2 bases; nucleotides outside the gene matches: 4. Germline values: CDR1 SGHAT, CDR2 FQNNGV. The CDR3 length is 14 residues. The CDR3 spells CASSPGLAPYEQYF. The CDR3 DNA is TGTGCCAGCAGCCCTGGACTAGCGCCCTACGAGCAGTACTTC.

The gene calls are TRBV14 and TRBJ2-7; possibly TRBD2 for D (5 bases). Trimming shortened V by 0 bases and J by 5 bases, and 11 bases separated the two germline ends. Germline values: CDR1 SGHDN, CDR2 FVKESK. CDR3 length: 14 residues. CDR3 in amino acids: CASSQELGVNEQYF. The CDR3 DNA reads TGTGCCAGCAGCCAAGAACTAGGTGTTAACGAGCAGTACTTC.

V and J are TRBV18 and TRBJ2-4; TRBD1 is a possible D gene (6 bases). The CDR3 length is 14 residues. Germline-derived CDR1 and CDR2 are KGHSH and LQKENI. V was clipped by 4 bases and J by 5 bases, with 12 bases between them. The CDR3 DNA reads as TGTGCCAGCTCACTCCTGACAGGTCAAAACATTCAGTACTTC. Translated, it gives CASSLLTGQNIQYF.

The chain recombines TRBV11-2 with TRBJ2-7; D not resolved. V lost 5 bases and J 6 bases, leaving 11 bases between the germline ends. Germline CDR1 and CDR2: SGHAT and FQNNGV. The CDR3 covers 12 residues. This chain's CDR3 is CASSPRRSEQYF. In nucleotides, the CDR3 is TGTGCCAGCAGCCCCCGTCGTTCCGAGCAGTACTTC.

This sequence joins TRBV5-4 and TRBJ1-2; no firm D call. There are 16 residues in the CDR3. CDR1 is SGHNT and CDR2 is YYREEE in the germline V gene (reference sequence). Trimming cost V 4 bases and J 4 bases, with 20 bases left between them. In nucleotides, the CDR3 is TGTGCCAGCAGCATAAACGATCCTGCGGGTCCCTATGGCTACACCTTC. This sequence encodes CASSINDPAGPYGYTF. The variable domain in full, with the rest retrieved from reference TRBV5-4 and TRBJ1-2, is ETGVTQSPTHLIKTRGQQVTLRCSSQSGHNTVSWYQQALGQGPQFIFQYYREEENGRGNFPPRFSGLQFPNYSSELNVNALELDDSALYLCASSINDPAGPYGYTFGSGTRLTVV.

This clone has just one count. The genes are TRBV11-1 and TRBJ1-6, with TRBD1 matching 7 bases. Germline CDR1 reads SGHAT; CDR2 reads FQDESV (reference sequence). CDR3 length equals 16 residues. The V gene end was trimmed by 5 bases and the J gene end by 3 bases; junction bases not matched to a gene: 7. In DNA, the CDR3 is TGTGCCAGCAGCCAAGGGACAGCCAGCTATAATTCACCCCTCCACTTT. Translation gives CASSQGTASYNSPLHF.

The rearrangement uses TRBV5-8 and TRBJ2-1; TRBD1 is a possible D gene (8 bases). The CDR3 runs 14 residues. Germline CDR1 SGHTS, CDR2 YDEGEE. V gave up 5 bases and J gave up 6 bases, with 15 bases separating them. This CDR3 is CASRKTGEGNEQFF. The CDR3 coding sequence is TGTGCCAGCAGGAAGACAGGGGAGGGCAATGAGCAGTTCTTC. Filled out from reference TRBV5-8 and TRBJ2-1, the complete variable domain reads EAGVTQSPTHLIKTRGQQATLRCSPISGHTSVYWYQQALGLGLQFLLWYDEGEERNRGNFPPRFSGRQFPNYSSELNVNALELEDSALYLCASRKTGEGNEQFFGPGTRLTVL.

The chain links TRBV5-1 to TRBJ1-6, with D perhaps TRBD1 (6 bases). CDR1 and CDR2 (germline): SGHRS, YFSETQ. The CDR3 has 15 residues. Trimming pared 0 bases from V and 7 bases from J, leaving 11 bases between. CDR3 nucleotides: TGCGCCAGCAGCTTGGCTCAGGGGCGGAATTCACCCCTCCACTTT. Translating it yields CASSLAQGRNSPLHF.

The chain carries TRBV29-1 and TRBJ2-2; 9 bases line up with TRBD1. Germline V gene sequence: CDR1 SQVTM, CDR2 ANQGSEA. The V gene end was trimmed by 6 bases and the J gene end by 4 bases; junction bases not matched to a gene: 9. The length of the CDR3 is 15 residues. The CDR3 DNA is TGCAGCGTCGAAAGGGTGGGACAGGGCACCGGGGAGCTGTTTTTT. This sequence encodes CSVERVGQGTGELFF.

J is TRBJ2-2 and V is TRBV7-2, with D uncertain. CDR1 SGHTA and CDR2 FQGNSA come from the germline V gene. This CDR3 contains 15 residues. The germline V and J ends were trimmed by 3 bases and 7 bases, with 15 bases remaining between them. CDR3 loop: CASSLVFGLRGELFF. The CDR3 nucleotides read TGTGCCAGCAGCTTGGTATTCGGTCTTCGCGGGGAGCTGTTTTTT.

This clone was picked up a small number of times. This chain's CDR3 is CAGSPPNQPQHF. The CDR3, as DNA: TGTGCCGGCTCGCCGCCCAATCAGCCCCAGCATTTT. The chain combines TRBV28 with TRBJ1-5, with D unresolved. Germline CDR1 and CDR2: MDHEN and SYDVKM. This CDR3 is 12 amino acids long. V was shortened by 11 bases and J by 3 bases, with 11 bases between the two germline ends.

This clone was counted a few times. This chain joins TRBV20-1 and TRBJ1-2, with a weak D call TRBD1 (6 bases). CDR3 length: 11 residues. Trimming took 6 bases from V and 8 from J, leaving 13 bases between them. Germline lookup yields CDR1 DFQATT and CDR2 SNEGSKA (reference sequence). The CDR3 spells CSARRGAGYTF. In nucleotides, the CDR3 is TGCAGTGCCCGACGGGGGGCAGGCTACACCTTC.

The chain carries TRBV10-3 and TRBJ1-2, with D perhaps TRBD1 (6 bases). The V gene's germline CDR1 is ENHRY and CDR2 SYGVKD. The V and J ends lost 0 bases and 5 bases respectively, with 7 bases between them. This CDR3 has 13 amino acids. The CDR3 here is CAISESQGYGYTF. Written as DNA, the CDR3 is TGTGCCATCAGTGAGTCACAGGGATATGGCTACACCTTC.

The V call is TRBV5-6, the J call TRBJ2-4; 8 bases align to TRBD2. The J segment lost 6 bases and the V segment lost 4 bases, leaving 6 bases of the junction unmatched. Germline lookup yields CDR1 SGHDT and CDR2 YYEEEE. CDR3 size: 14 residues. The chain's CDR3 is CASSPPGGLNIQYF. The CDR3 DNA reads TGTGCCAGCAGCCCCCCGGGGGGGCTAAACATTCAGTACTTC.

The chain joins TRBV27 to TRBJ2-6, with 7 bases aligning to TRBD1. This CDR3 contains 17 residues. J lost 4 bases, V lost 6 bases, and 12 bases had no gene match. CDR1 MNHEY and CDR2 SMNVEV come from the germline V gene (reference sequence). The CDR3 loop reads CASRYDRVSGGANVLTF. The CDR3 nucleotides read TGTGCCAGCAGATATGACAGGGTATCTGGAGGGGCCAACGTCCTGACTTTC.

The gene calls are TRBV19 and TRBJ2-7, with 7 nucleotides matching TRBD1. This CDR3 has 13 residues. V lost 7 bases to trimming and J lost 2 bases; unmatched junction nucleotides: 5. The V gene's germline CDR1 is LNHDA and CDR2 SQIVND (reference sequence). The CDR3 sequence is CASTKTGTYEQYF. DNA of the CDR3: TGTGCCAGTACCAAGACAGGGACCTACGAGCAGTACTTC.